The present TCR beta chain was sequenced within a study of T cell responses to AZD1222 COVID-19 vaccine. Study-wide results and limits: Vaccine-associated CD4 TCRs ranged over spike, dominating at 160-218 and 743-854.

Profiled with immunoSEQ multiplex PCR; TCRdb holds only in-frame clones, not every one. The sample yields some 120,000 clones, 80% to 90% seen once. Points on this clone: Its specificity is unknown.

V lost 3 bases and J 2 bases, leaving 11 bases between the germline ends. Germline assignment: CDR1 MNHEY and CDR2 SMNVEV (reference sequence). This CDR3 spans 16 amino acids. V usage is TRBV27 and J usage is TRBJ2-6; D gene uncertain. The source is an adult in good health. The sequenced sample was peripheral blood, obtained on day 0 of MenACWY control vaccination. The CDR3 loop reads CASSFLPQAGANVLTF. CDR3 DNA: TGTGCCAGCAGTTTCCTTCCCCAGGCTGGGGCCAACGTCCTGACTTTC.